The clone carrying this TCR beta chain showed up just once. Per germline, CDR1 KGHSH and CDR2 LQKENI. This CDR3 has 14 residues. Deletions cut 3 bases from V and 6 bases from J, with 11 bases between. Sequencing was performed with immunoSEQ multiplex PCR; in TCRdb, only in-frame clones are kept and a portion is missing. The sample contains 1.6 million or so clones, about 98.5% of which appear only once. This entry is derived from a study of shared clonotypes between healthy human individuals. The material sequenced was naive CD4+ T cells sorted from blood. Described subset: CD45RA+ positively selected. The chain combines TRBV18 with TRBJ2-2; no clear D gene. The clonotype was recovered from a man aged 25-45 years in good health. CDR3 loop: CASSPGTGAGELFF. CDR3 nucleotides: TGTGCCAGCTCACCTGGAACTGGGGCCGGGGAGCTGTTTTTT.